A single T cell receptor (beta chain) is shown here with its context. This sample stems from a study of blood T cell repertoires in COVID-19. TCRdb's copy holds only in-frame clones and misses some; the assay was immunoSEQ multiplex PCR. The table records around 120,000 clones, less than 80% of them present only once. The V gene's germline CDR1 is SGHAT and CDR2 FQNNGV. The J segment lost 7 bases and the V segment lost 2 bases, leaving 9 bases of the junction unmatched. The length of the CDR3 is 16 residues. The sequenced sample was peripheral blood. The chain uses TRBV11-2 and TRBJ2-2; the match to TRBD1 covers 8 bases. This TCR derives from a man aged 45-60 years with acute or convalescent COVID-19. CDR3 sequence (DNA): TGTGCCAGCAGCTTACCCAGACAGGGGAACGACGGGGAGCTGTTTTTT. The encoded protein is CASSLPRQGNDGELFF.